This TCR beta chain was profiled in a study of OX40 agonist ivuxolimab in advanced cancers. This clone was found a few times. Its antigen is unidentified. Produced via immunoSEQ multiplex PCR; TCRdb's table is partial and in-frame only. The sample holds around 72,000 clones, about nine tenths seen once. Germline CDR1 SGHNT, CDR2 YYREEE (reference sequence). V lost 4 bases and J lost 6, with 19 bases in between. The CDR3 extends over 15 amino acids. Whole-study results and caveats: Antigen specificity remained undetermined for the expanded peripheral T cells.

The sequence came from an adult with an advanced solid tumor such as melanoma, head and neck, liver or kidney cancer. This chain links TRBV5-4 with TRBJ1-2; D may be TRBD1 (5 bases). The specimen was CD4+ or CD8+ T cells sorted from blood, collected in a trial of the OX40 agonist ivuxolimab. This chain's CDR3 is CASSTQAQTFNGYTF. In nucleotides, the CDR3 is TGTGCCAGCAGCACACAGGCCCAGACATTTAATGGCTACACCTTC.